This is a list of T cell receptor beta chains from one sample in a study of T cells after yellow fever vaccination. TCRdb ran MiXCR on the 5' RACE reads and lists one entry per CDR3 protein. Among 400,000 to 450,000 distinct CDR3 sequences listed, 18% were seen once. The starting material was PBMCs, obtained before the yellow fever booster vaccination. The receptors were sampled from a man between 18 and 35 years old who received the YFV17D yellow fever vaccine. Both conserved end residues are part of each CDR3. D genes are given only for firm matches. The size field is filled for only some rows; it gives once, few, many or a size class.

NA	TRBV2	TRBJ1-4	few	12	CAGGTRNEKLFF	TGTGCCGGCGGGACACGCAATGAAAAACTGTTTTTT
TRBD2	TRBV20-1	TRBJ2-3	NA	15	CSADTRTSLTDTQYF	TGCAGTGCGGATACAAGGACTAGCTTAACAGATACGCAGTATTTT
NA	TRBV27	TRBJ2-2	NA	16	CASTLWENANTGELFF	TGTGCCAGCACCCTTTGGGAGAACGCGAACACCGGGGAGCTGTTTTTT
NA	TRBV7-3	TRBJ2-3	few	13	CASSLRPMDTQYF	TGTGCCAGCAGCTTAAGACCGATGGATACGCAGTATTTT
NA	TRBV12-3/TRBV12-4	TRBJ1-1	NA	13	CASSPTMNNEAFF	TGTGCCAGCAGCCCTACGATGAACAATGAAGCTTTCTTT
TRBD2	TRBV12-3/TRBV12-4	TRBJ2-3	NA	16	CASSNRGLAGGDTQYF	TGTGCCAGCAGTAACCGGGGACTAGCGGGGGGGGATACGCAGTATTTT
NA	TRBV7-2	TRBJ2-3	NA	12	CASSFGGNTQYF	TGTGCCAGCAGCTTTGGGGGAAATACGCAGTATTTT
NA	TRBV9	TRBJ2-5	NA	13	CASSVAGQETQYF	TGTGCCAGCAGCGTGGCGGGGCAAGAGACCCAGTACTTC
NA	TRBV5-1	TRBJ1-5	NA	15	CASSLGGALGQPQHF	TGCGCCAGCAGCTTGGGTGGGGCGCTTGGCCAGCCCCAGCATTTT
NA	TRBV4-1	TRBJ1-6	few	15	CASSQEEGVNSPLHF	TGCGCCAGCAGCCAAGAGGAGGGGGTAAATTCACCCCTCCACTTT
NA	TRBV6-2/TRBV6-3	TRBJ1-2	few	12	CASSYGTNGYTF	TGTGCCAGCAGTTATGGGACAAATGGCTACACCTTC
TRBD1	TRBV6-4	TRBJ1-6	few	16	CASNGQGGPYNSPLHF	TGTGCCAGCAACGGACAGGGAGGCCCCTATAATTCACCCCTCCACTTT
NA	TRBV4-1	TRBJ1-3	once	19	CASSQEESSLGVGDCTIYF	TGCGCCAGCAGCCAAGAGGAATCGTCGCTCGGGGTGGGCGATTGCACCATATATTTT
TRBD1	TRBV7-7	TRBJ1-1	few	13	CASSSGQGGQAFF	TGTGCCAGCAGCTCTGGACAGGGAGGCCAGGCTTTCTTT
NA	TRBV4-1	TRBJ2-7	few	14	CASSQAGRDTVQYF	TGCGCCAGCAGCCAAGCGGGCAGGGATACTGTGCAGTACTTC
NA	TRBV12-3/TRBV12-4	TRBJ1-1	few	15	CASSLWGRSGTEAFF	TGTGCCAGCTCCCTTTGGGGAAGGTCGGGCACTGAAGCTTTCTTT
NA	TRBV6-2/TRBV6-3	TRBJ2-1	NA	11	CASSEMMEQFF	TGTGCCAGCAGTGAGATGATGGAGCAGTTCTTC
NA	TRBV6-2/TRBV6-3	TRBJ2-7	few	16	CASSSRPTGSSYEQYF	TGTGCCAGCAGTTCACGACCCACAGGGTCCTCCTACGAGCAGTACTTC
NA	TRBV20-1	TRBJ1-1	few	14	CSARGGATSTEAFF	TGCAGTGCTAGAGGAGGAGCTACTTCCACTGAAGCTTTCTTT
NA	TRBV7-2	TRBJ1-2	NA	14	CASSLGGSIGGYTF	TGTGCCAGCAGCTTAGGGGGTTCTATCGGGGGCTACACCTTC
NA	TRBV5-1	TRBJ1-1	NA	15	CASSLVGRHVPEAFF	TGCGCCAGCAGCTTGGTGGGGCGGCACGTCCCTGAAGCTTTCTTT
NA	TRBV7-2	TRBJ1-5	few	15	CASSFSGGEYQPQHF	TGTGCCAGCAGCTTTTCGGGCGGGGAATATCAGCCCCAGCATTTT
NA	TRBV28	TRBJ1-1	many	11	CASTAGTEAFF	TGTGCCAGCACTGCGGGCACTGAAGCTTTCTTT
TRBD1	TRBV2	TRBJ1-2	NA	12	CASRNRDRGRTF	TGTGCCAGCAGGAACCGGGACAGGGGACGGACCTTC
NA	TRBV7-2	TRBJ1-4	few	12	CASVTLGGKLFF	TGTGCCAGCGTAACCTTGGGGGGAAAACTGTTTTTT
TRBD2	TRBV7-3	TRBJ2-3	once	15	CASSSASGVRDTQYF	TGTGCCAGCAGCTCTGCTAGCGGGGTGAGAGATACGCAGTATTTT
NA	TRBV15	TRBJ2-3	many	16	CATSRPLAASTDTQYF	TGTGCCACCAGCAGGCCTTTAGCGGCTAGCACAGATACGCAGTATTTT
NA	TRBV12-3/TRBV12-4	TRBJ2-1	many	13	CASSRGSYNEQFF	TGTGCCAGCAGCAGGGGATCCTACAATGAGCAGTTCTTC
TRBD2	TRBV7-2	TRBJ2-6	NA	18	CASSPELAGRSGANVLTF	TGTGCCAGCAGCCCAGAGCTAGCGGGCCGCTCTGGGGCCAACGTCCTGACTTTC
NA	TRBV4-1	TRBJ1-1	NA	14	CASSQERSNVEAFF	TGCGCCAGCAGCCAAGAGAGGAGTAACGTTGAAGCTTTCTTT
TRBD2	TRBV6-5	TRBJ2-7	few	16	CASSYSERGATYEQYF	TGTGCCAGCAGTTACTCGGAGCGGGGGGCCACCTACGAGCAGTACTTC
NA	TRBV7-6	TRBJ2-5	few	15	CASSPRAGYQETQYF	TGTGCCAGCAGCCCCCGGGCAGGCTACCAAGAGACCCAGTACTTC
NA	TRBV20-1	TRBJ2-3	few	11	CSAEPGVWQYF	TGCAGTGCTGAGCCGGGGGTCTGGCAGTATTTT
TRBD2	TRBV5-1	TRBJ2-3	NA	18	CASSLLLAGGPSTDTQYF	TGCGCCAGCAGCCTCTTACTAGCGGGGGGACCTAGCACAGATACGCAGTATTTT
NA	TRBV7-9	TRBJ1-5	NA	15	CASSPGHGAGQPQHF	TGTGCCAGCAGCCCAGGACACGGCGCCGGTCAGCCCCAGCATTTT
NA	TRBV5-1	TRBJ2-3	few	14	CASRYRQGTDTQYF	TGCGCCAGCAGATATCGACAGGGCACAGATACGCAGTATTTT
TRBD2	TRBV6-5	TRBJ2-1	NA	16	CASGVGGGASYNEQFF	TGTGCCAGCGGAGTGGGCGGGGGGGCCTCCTACAATGAGCAGTTCTTC
NA	TRBV7-2	TRBJ2-1	NA	14	CASSPSAQGNEQFF	TGTGCCAGCAGCCCAAGTGCTCAGGGCAATGAGCAGTTCTTC
TRBD1	TRBV5-1	TRBJ2-2	few	17	CASSTPGTGTNTGELFF	TGCGCCAGCAGTACGCCCGGGACAGGGACCAACACCGGGGAGCTGTTTTTT
NA	TRBV10-3	TRBJ1-5	few	13	CAIGETGHQPQHF	TGTGCCATCGGGGAGACAGGTCATCAGCCCCAGCATTTT
NA	TRBV5-1	TRBJ2-1	NA	15	CASSLQGSGYNEQFF	TGCGCCAGCAGCTTGCAGGGGAGTGGGTACAATGAGCAGTTCTTC
TRBD1	TRBV20-1	TRBJ1-5	NA	14	CSARPGTGIQPQHF	TGCAGTGCTAGACCCGGGACAGGGATACAGCCCCAGCATTTT
NA	TRBV2	TRBJ2-4	NA	16	CASSPRQGRTKNIQYF	TGTGCCAGCAGCCCGAGGCAGGGGAGAACCAAAAACATTCAGTACTTC
NA	TRBV4-1	TRBJ1-5	NA	15	CASSQRDVSNQPQHF	TGCGCCAGCAGCCAACGGGACGTTAGCAATCAGCCCCAGCATTTT
TRBD1	TRBV10-3	TRBJ1-2	NA	14	CAIDGQGRKGGYTF	TGTGCCATAGACGGACAGGGGAGGAAAGGCGGCTACACCTTC